Sequencing of this T cell receptor (beta chain) was carried out in a study of cytomegalovirus exposure and HLA in healthy donors. PCR was performed using 60 Vbeta and 13 Jbeta primers. This table comes from immunoSEQ multiplex PCR, and its TCRdb copy is limited to in-frame clones, with some not included. Among almost 200,000 clones, 75% to 85% were seen once, and the ten largest hold about 2.3%. Germline CDR1 is SGHNT and CDR2 is YYREEE (reference sequence). Trimming left V 0 bases short and J 5 bases short, with 17 bases between. The CDR3 has 16 residues. The TCR comes from a woman aged 45-59 years in good health and CMV-seronegative. The gene calls are TRBV5-4 and TRBJ2-5; possible D gene TRBD2, 6 bases. The specimen sequenced was PBMCs. The CDR3 spells CASSLGPGTGVETQYF. CDR3 nucleotides: TGTGCCAGCAGCTTGGGTCCCGGGACTGGGGTTGAGACCCAGTACTTC.